This paragraph covers one T cell receptor beta chain sequence. This entry is derived from a study of blood T cells in healthy people across ages. Germline CDR1 and CDR2: SGHTA and FQGTGA. Trimming cost V 5 bases and J 5 bases, with 16 bases left between them. This CDR3 has 14 amino acids. A second roughly 7 to 12 cycle PCR used barcoded and J-beta primers. TCRdb reprocessed the 5' RACE reads with MiXCR, giving one entry per CDR3 protein. The sample records just under 550,000 distinct CDR3 sequences, under 30% being singletons. This sample also appeared in a second study, on T cells of mothers and their children.

Sequencing was performed on blood. The chain combines TRBV7-3 with TRBJ2-7; D may correspond to TRBD1 or TRBD2 (5 bases each). The sequence derives from a boy younger than 18 in good health. The CDR3 region is CASSKQAGVDEQYF. The CDR3 DNA follows: TGTGCCAGCAGCAAACAGGCGGGCGTCGACGAGCAGTACTTC.